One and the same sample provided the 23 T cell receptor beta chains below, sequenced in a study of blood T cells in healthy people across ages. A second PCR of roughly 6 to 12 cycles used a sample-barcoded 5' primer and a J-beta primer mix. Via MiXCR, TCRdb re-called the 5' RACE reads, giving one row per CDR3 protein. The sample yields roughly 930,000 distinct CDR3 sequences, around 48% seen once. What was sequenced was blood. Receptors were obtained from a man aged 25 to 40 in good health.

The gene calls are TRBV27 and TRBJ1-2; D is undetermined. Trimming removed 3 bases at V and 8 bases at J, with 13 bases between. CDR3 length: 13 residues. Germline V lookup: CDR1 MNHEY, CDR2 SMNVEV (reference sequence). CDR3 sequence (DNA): TGTGCCAGCAGTTTCGAAACCGGGATGGGCTACACCTTC. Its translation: CASSFETGMGYTF.

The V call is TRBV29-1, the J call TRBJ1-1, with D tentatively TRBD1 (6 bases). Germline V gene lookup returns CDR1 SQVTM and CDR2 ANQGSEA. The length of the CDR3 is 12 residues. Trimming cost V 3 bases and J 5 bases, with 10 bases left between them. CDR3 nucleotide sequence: TGCAGCGTTGAGTGGGGGCAGACTGAAGCTTTCTTT. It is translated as CSVEWGQTEAFF.

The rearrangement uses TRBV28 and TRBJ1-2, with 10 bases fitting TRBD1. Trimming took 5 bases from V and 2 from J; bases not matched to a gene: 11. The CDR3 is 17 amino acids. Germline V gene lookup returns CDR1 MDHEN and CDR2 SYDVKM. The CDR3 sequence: CASSGPGQGVLNYGYTF. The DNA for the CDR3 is TGTGCCAGCAGTGGACCCGGACAGGGGGTACTAAACTATGGCTACACCTTC.

This chain's CDR3 is CASSSGGTGEGYTF. The DNA for the CDR3 is TGTGCCAGCAGCTCGGGGGGGACAGGCGAAGGCTACACCTTC. The chain combines TRBV6-1 with TRBJ1-2, with TRBD1 identical over 8 bases. The CDR3 spans 14 residues. The junction had 11 bases not matched to a gene; V was cut back by 6 bases and J by 8 bases. Germline assignment: CDR1 MNHNS and CDR2 SASEGT.

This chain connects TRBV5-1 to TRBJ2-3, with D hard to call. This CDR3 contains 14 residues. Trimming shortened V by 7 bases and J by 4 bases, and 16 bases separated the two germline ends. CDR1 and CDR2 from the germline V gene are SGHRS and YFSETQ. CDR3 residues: CASVDLYEADTQYF. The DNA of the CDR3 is TGCGCCAGCGTTGACCTATACGAGGCAGATACGCAGTATTTT.

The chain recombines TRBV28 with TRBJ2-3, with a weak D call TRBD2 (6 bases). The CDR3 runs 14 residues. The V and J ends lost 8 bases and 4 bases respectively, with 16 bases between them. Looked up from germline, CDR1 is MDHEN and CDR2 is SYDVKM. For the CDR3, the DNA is TGTGCCAGCGGAGGGACCGGGGAGGCAGATACGCAGTATTTT. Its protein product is CASGGTGEADTQYF.

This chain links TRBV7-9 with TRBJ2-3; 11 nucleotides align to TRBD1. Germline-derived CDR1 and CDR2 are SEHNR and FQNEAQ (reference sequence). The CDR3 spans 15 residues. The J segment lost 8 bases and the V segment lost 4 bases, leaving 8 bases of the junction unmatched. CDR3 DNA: TGTGCCAGCAGCTATCCGGGACAGGGGGATGGTACGCAGTATTTT. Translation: CASSYPGQGDGTQYF. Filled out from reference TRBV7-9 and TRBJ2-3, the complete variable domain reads DTGVSQNPRHKITKRGQNVTFRCDPISEHNRLYWYRQTLGQGPEFLTYFQNEAQLEKSRLLSDRFSAERPKGSFSTLEIQRTEQGDSAMYLCASSYPGQGDGTQYFGPGTRLTVL.

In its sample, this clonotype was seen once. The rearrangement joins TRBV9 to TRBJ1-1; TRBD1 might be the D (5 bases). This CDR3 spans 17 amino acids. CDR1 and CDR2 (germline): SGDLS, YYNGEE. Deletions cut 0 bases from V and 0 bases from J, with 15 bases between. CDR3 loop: CASSVDIGEGLNTEAFF. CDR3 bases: TGTGCCAGCAGCGTAGATATTGGGGAGGGACTGAACACTGAAGCTTTCTTT.

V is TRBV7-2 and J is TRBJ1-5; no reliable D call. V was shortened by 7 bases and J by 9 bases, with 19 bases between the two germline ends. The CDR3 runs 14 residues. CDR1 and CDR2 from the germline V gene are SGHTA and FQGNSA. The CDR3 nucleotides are TGTGCCAGCATCTCCACGGGCGGTGGCGGGCCCCAGCATTTT. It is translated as CASISTGGGGPQHF. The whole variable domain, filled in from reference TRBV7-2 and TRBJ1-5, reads GAGVSQSPSNKVTEKGKDVELRCDPISGHTALYWYRQSLGQGLEFLIYFQGNSAPDKSGLPSDRFSAERTGGSVSTLTIQRTQQEDSAVYLCASISTGGGGPQHFGDGTRLSIL.

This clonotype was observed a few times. The CDR3 DNA follows: TGTGCCAGCAGCGTTTCAGGGAGCTCCTATAATTCACCCCTCCACTTT. It yields the protein CASSVSGSSYNSPLHF. The V and J genes are TRBV9 and TRBJ1-6, with a possible D match to TRBD1 (5 bases). Germline V gene lookup returns CDR1 SGDLS and CDR2 YYNGEE. There are 16 residues in the CDR3. V was clipped by 2 bases and J by 0 bases, with 9 bases between them.

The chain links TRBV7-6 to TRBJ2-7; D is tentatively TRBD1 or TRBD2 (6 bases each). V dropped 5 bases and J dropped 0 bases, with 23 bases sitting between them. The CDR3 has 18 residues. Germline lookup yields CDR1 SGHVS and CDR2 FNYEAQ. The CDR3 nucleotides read TGTGCCAGCAGCGACGACGCTAAGGGGGGCCAAGCCTCCTACGAGCAGTACTTC. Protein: CASSDDAKGGQASYEQYF.

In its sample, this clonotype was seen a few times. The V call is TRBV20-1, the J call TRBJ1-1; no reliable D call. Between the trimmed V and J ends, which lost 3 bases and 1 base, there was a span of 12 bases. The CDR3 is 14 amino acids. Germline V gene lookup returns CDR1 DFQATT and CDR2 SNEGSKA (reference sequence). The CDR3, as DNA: TGCAGTGCTAGCCCCGGGAGCCGGAACACTGAAGCTTTCTTT. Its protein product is CSASPGSRNTEAFF.

The CDR3 region is CASSSGGQVNYEQYF. Here the CDR3 DNA reads TGTGCCAGCAGCTCGGGGGGGCAGGTAAACTACGAGCAGTACTTC. The V call is TRBV5-6, the J call TRBJ2-7; 8 bases agree with TRBD2. The trim removed 3 bases at V and 3 bases at J, leaving 8 bases unmatched. This CDR3 is built from 15 residues. Per germline, CDR1 SGHDT and CDR2 YYEEEE.

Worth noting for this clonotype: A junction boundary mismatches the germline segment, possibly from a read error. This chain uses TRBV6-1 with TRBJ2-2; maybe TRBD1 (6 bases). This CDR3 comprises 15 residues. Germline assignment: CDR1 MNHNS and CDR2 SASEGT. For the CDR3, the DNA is TGTGCCAGCAGCGTGGGTACAGGGAACGCCGGGGAGCTGTTTTTT. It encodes CASSVGTGNAGELFF.

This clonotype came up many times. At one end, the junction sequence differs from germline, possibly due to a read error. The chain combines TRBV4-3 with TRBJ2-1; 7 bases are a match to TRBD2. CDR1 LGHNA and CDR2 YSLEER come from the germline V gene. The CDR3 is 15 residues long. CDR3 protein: CASSQGGGPYNEQFF. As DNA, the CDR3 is TGTGCCAGCAGCCAGGGCGGGGGACCCTACAATGAGCAGTTCTTC.

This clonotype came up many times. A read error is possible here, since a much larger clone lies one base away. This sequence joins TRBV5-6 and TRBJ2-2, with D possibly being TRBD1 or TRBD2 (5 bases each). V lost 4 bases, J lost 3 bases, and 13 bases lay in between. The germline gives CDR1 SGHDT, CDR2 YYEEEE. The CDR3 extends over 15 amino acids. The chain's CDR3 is CASSEGRGDTGELFF. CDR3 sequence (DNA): TGTGCCAGCAGCGAGGGCCGAGGGGACACCGGGGAGCTGTTTTTT.

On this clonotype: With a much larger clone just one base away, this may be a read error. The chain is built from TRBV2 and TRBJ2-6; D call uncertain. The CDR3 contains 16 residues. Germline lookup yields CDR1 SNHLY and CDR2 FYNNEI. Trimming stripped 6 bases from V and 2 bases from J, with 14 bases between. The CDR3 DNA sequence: TGTGCCAGCAGCGAATCGCCAGGCCCTGGGGCCAACGTCCTGACTTTC. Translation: CASSESPGPGANVLTF.

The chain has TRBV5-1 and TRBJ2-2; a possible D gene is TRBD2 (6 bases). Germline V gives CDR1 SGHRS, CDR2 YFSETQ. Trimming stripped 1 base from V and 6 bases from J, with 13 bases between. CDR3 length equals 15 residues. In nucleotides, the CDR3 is TGCGCCAGCAGCTTGATCCCCGGGGGATCCGGGGAGCTGTTTTTT. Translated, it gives CASSLIPGGSGELFF. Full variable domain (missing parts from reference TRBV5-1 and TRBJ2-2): KAGVTQTPRYLIKTRGQQVTLSCSPISGHRSVSWYQQTPGQGLQFLFEYFSETQRNKGNFPGRFSGRQFSNSRSEMNVSTLELGDSALYLCASSLIPGGSGELFFGEGSRLTVL.

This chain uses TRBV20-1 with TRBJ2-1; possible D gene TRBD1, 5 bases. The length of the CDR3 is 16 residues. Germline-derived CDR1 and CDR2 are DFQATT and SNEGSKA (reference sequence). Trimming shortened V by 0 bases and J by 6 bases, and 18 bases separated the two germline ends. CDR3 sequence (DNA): TGCAGTGCTAGAGATTACGGCGGCAGGGTTGGCAATGAGCAGTTCTTC. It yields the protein CSARDYGGRVGNEQFF.

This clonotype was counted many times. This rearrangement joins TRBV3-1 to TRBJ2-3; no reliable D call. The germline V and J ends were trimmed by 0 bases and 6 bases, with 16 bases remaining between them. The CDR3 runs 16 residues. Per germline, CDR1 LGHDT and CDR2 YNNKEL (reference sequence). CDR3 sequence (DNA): TGTGCCAGCAGCCAAGATGCGGCTCCCCCATTGGATACGCAGTATTTT. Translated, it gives CASSQDAAPPLDTQYF.

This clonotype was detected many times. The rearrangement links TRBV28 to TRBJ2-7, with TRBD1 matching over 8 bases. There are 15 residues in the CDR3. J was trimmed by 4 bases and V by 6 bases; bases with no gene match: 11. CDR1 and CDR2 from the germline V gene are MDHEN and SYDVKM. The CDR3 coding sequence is TGTGCCAGCAGGATTGCGGGACAGGAATCGTACGAGCAGTACTTC. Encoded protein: CASRIAGQESYEQYF.

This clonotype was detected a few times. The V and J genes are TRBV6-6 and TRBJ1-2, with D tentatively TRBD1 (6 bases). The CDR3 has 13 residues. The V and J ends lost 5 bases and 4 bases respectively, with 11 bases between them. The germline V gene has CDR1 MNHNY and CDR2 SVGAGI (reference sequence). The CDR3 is CASSGTSRYGYTF. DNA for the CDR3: TGTGCCAGCAGTGGGACATCACGCTATGGCTACACCTTC.

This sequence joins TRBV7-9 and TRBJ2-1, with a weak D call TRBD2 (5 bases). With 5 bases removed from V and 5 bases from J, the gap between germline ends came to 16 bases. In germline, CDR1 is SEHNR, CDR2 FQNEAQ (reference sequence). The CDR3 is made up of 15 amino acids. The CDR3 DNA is TGTGCCAGCAGCCCTAACGGGGTAAGGGACAATGAGCAGTTCTTC. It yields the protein CASSPNGVRDNEQFF.